One sample yielded the 22 T cell receptor beta chains listed below, sequenced in a study of blood T cells in healthy people across ages. Alongside a J-beta primer mix, a sample-barcoded 5' primer served in a second PCR lasting roughly 6 to 11 cycles. TCRdb used MiXCR to reprocess the 5' RACE reads, holding one entry per CDR3 protein. Of more than 500,000 distinct CDR3 sequences in the sample, about a quarter were seen once. These same data were also listed under a study on T cells of mothers and their children.

The sequenced sample consisted of blood. The receptors were sampled from a boy younger than 10 in good health.

This sequence joins TRBV20-1 and TRBJ1-3; 7 bases are shared with TRBD1. Trimming took 1 base from V and 0 from J; bases not matched to a gene: 12. CDR1 and CDR2 (germline): DFQATT, SNEGSKA (reference sequence). The length of the CDR3 is 18 residues. In DNA, the CDR3 is TGCAGTGCTAGAGGGCAATTGGGCAGGGGGTTCTCTGGAAACACCATATATTTT. Its protein is CSARGQLGRGFSGNTIYF.

This clonotype was picked up a small number of times. V gene TRBV27 combines with J gene TRBJ2-3, with 12 bases identical to TRBD2. The CDR3 consists of 15 residues. Germline V gene data show CDR1 as MNHEY and CDR2 as SMNVEV (reference sequence). The J segment lost 5 bases and the V segment lost 8 bases, leaving 8 bases of the junction unmatched. For the CDR3, the DNA is TGTGCCAGCCTAGGACTAGCGGGGCCTAAAGATACGCAGTATTTT. Amino acids: CASLGLAGPKDTQYF.

A word on this clonotype: This may stem from a read error, because a much larger clone lies one nucleotide away. The chain carries TRBV7-8 and TRBJ1-4; D is uncertain. CDR1 and CDR2 (germline): SGHVS, FQNEAQ. V shed 4 bases and J shed 7 bases, with 19 bases lying between them. The CDR3 sequence is 16 residues long. The CDR3 loop is CASSSLSGALGEKLFF. In nucleotides, the CDR3 is TGTGCCAGCAGCTCGCTTTCAGGAGCCCTTGGTGAAAAACTGTTTTTT.

V and J are TRBV7-6 and TRBJ2-1, with D unclear. The V gene lost 4 bases and the J gene lost 5 bases, with 12 bases spanning the gap. Germline V gene sequence: CDR1 SGHVS, CDR2 FNYEAQ. The CDR3 has 14 amino acids. CDR3 nucleotides: TGTGCCAGCAGCTCGGAAGGGATCCACAATGAGCAGTTCTTC. Translation: CASSSEGIHNEQFF.

This clonotype was seen only a few times. The chain joins TRBV6-2 or TRBV6-3 to TRBJ1-1, with D uncertain. Germline V gene data show CDR1 as MNHEY and CDR2 as SVGEGT. Deletions cut 4 bases from V and 0 bases from J, with 6 bases between. This CDR3 spans 13 amino acids. In nucleotides, the CDR3 is TGTGCCAGCAGTTGGCCTATGAACACTGAAGCTTTCTTT. The encoded protein is CASSWPMNTEAFF.

This clonotype was recorded a few times. V and J are TRBV19 and TRBJ1-5; D gene unclear. Trimming cost V 5 bases and J 3 bases, with 8 bases left between them. From germline, CDR1 is LNHDA and CDR2 SQIVND (reference sequence). The CDR3 totals 13 residues. The CDR3 protein is CASSAVPNQPQHF. The CDR3 nucleotides are TGTGCCAGTAGTGCCGTTCCCAATCAGCCCCAGCATTTT.

This clonotype appeared a few times. This chain joins TRBV10-3 and TRBJ1-4; tentatively, D is TRBD1 (6 bases). Looked up from germline, CDR1 is ENHRY and CDR2 is SYGVKD. Deletions cut 3 bases from V and 5 bases from J, with 10 bases between. The CDR3 runs to 14 residues. The DNA for the CDR3 is TGTGCCATCAGTGAAGGGGGAGTGAATGAAAAACTGTTTTTT. Translated, it gives CAISEGGVNEKLFF.

In this sample, this clonotype turned up a few times. One base away lies a much larger clone, so this may be a sequencing read error. This chain connects TRBV7-2 to TRBJ1-5; unclear D gene. CDR1 and CDR2 (germline): SGHTA, FQGNSA. V lost 2 bases and J lost 5, with 4 bases in between. The CDR3 loop spans 12 amino acids. CDR3 coding DNA: TGTGCCAGCAGCTTACGGGATCAGCCCCAGCATTTT. This translates into CASSLRDQPQHF.

The rearrangement links TRBV5-1 to TRBJ2-5; 7 nucleotides match TRBD1. The J call could be wrong; TRBJ2-7 is a better fit for the DNA end. There are 14 residues in the CDR3. Germline lookup yields CDR1 SGHRS and CDR2 YFSETQ. The CDR3 sequence is CASSSGQASYEQYF. The CDR3 nucleotides read TGCGCCAGCAGCTCTGGACAGGCCTCCTACGAGCAGTACTTC.

This chain uses TRBV7-2 with TRBJ1-2; D not resolved. V was trimmed by 1 base and J by 8 bases, leaving 11 bases between them. Germline CDR1 reads SGHTA; CDR2 reads FQGNSA. There are 13 residues in the CDR3. The CDR3 loop reads CASSLDTPVGYTF. The CDR3, as DNA: TGTGCCAGCAGCTTAGATACTCCTGTAGGCTACACCTTC. Using reference TRBV7-2 and TRBJ1-2 for the parts outside the CDR3, the full variable domain is GAGVSQSPSNKVTEKGKDVELRCDPISGHTALYWYRQSLGQGLEFLIYFQGNSAPDKSGLPSDRFSAERTGGSVSTLTIQRTQQEDSAVYLCASSLDTPVGYTFGSGTRLTVV.

This clonotype came up a few times. V usage is TRBV6-4 and J usage is TRBJ1-1, with 8 positions matching TRBD1. Germline V gene sequence: CDR1 MRHNA, CDR2 SNTAGT. The CDR3 is 17 amino acids. V lost 2 bases, J lost 5 bases, and 13 bases stayed unmatched. The CDR3 DNA follows: TGTGCCAGCAGTGACCCGACCTGGGGACAGGAAGAAACTGAAGCTTTCTTT. Protein product: CASSDPTWGQEETEAFF.

This clonotype was counted a few times. The chain is built from TRBV10-3 and TRBJ2-1; 12 positions agree with TRBD2. With V trimmed by 0 bases and J by 3 bases, 3 bases remained unmatched. Germline lookup yields CDR1 ENHRY and CDR2 SYGVKD. The CDR3 extends over 17 amino acids. CDR3 region: CAISESGTSGLYNEQFF. CDR3 coding DNA: TGTGCCATCAGTGAGTCTGGGACTAGCGGGCTCTACAATGAGCAGTTCTTC.

This clonotype was counted between two and nine times. This chain uses TRBV7-9 with TRBJ2-2; TRBD1 matches 7 bases. CDR3 length: 16 residues. J lost 4 bases, V lost 1 base, and 6 bases had no gene match. CDR1 SEHNR and CDR2 FQNEAQ come from the germline V gene (reference sequence). The CDR3 reads CASSLGQGVFTGELFF. The CDR3 bases are TGTGCCAGCAGCTTAGGCCAGGGGGTCTTCACCGGGGAGCTGTTTTTT.

This rearrangement joins TRBV4-3 to TRBJ2-5; 12 bases map to TRBD2. The J call may not be correct, given that the DNA end is closer to TRBJ2-7. CDR1 is LGHNA and CDR2 is YSLEER in the germline V gene. This CDR3 is built from 15 residues. The CDR3 spells CASSQGTSGNYEQYF. The DNA of the CDR3 is TGCGCCAGCAGCCAAGGGACTAGCGGGAACTACGAGCAGTACTTC.

This clonotype has only one observation. V is TRBV20-1 and J is TRBJ2-3; 8 nucleotides align to TRBD1. The CDR3 contains 14 residues. Looked up from germline, CDR1 is DFQATT and CDR2 is SNEGSKA (reference sequence). After removal of 4 bases from V and 3 bases from J, the junction contained 6 bases not matched to a gene. The CDR3 loop is CSAMGQARTDTQYF. CDR3 nucleotides: TGCAGTGCTATGGGACAGGCAAGGACAGATACGCAGTATTTT.

The sample holds a few counts of this clonotype. The rearrangement joins TRBV14 to TRBJ1-4; possible D gene TRBD1, 5 bases. Germline loops: CDR1 SGHDN, CDR2 FVKESK. Between the trimmed V and J ends, which lost 2 bases and 7 bases, there was a span of 14 bases. CDR3 length: 15 amino acids. DNA of the CDR3: TGTGCCAGCAGCCAACCCGAAGGGGTGCGTGAAAAACTGTTTTTT. Amino acids: CASSQPEGVREKLFF. The whole variable domain, remainder taken from reference TRBV14 and TRBJ1-4, is EAGVTQFPSHSVIEKGQTVTLRCDPISGHDNLYWYRRVMGKEIKFLLHFVKESKQDESGMPNNRFLAERTGGTYSTLKVQPAELEDSGVYFCASSQPEGVREKLFFGSGTQLSVL.

This CDR3 reads CASSPRLAGVGSETQYF. The CDR3 bases are TGTGCCAGCAGCCCGAGACTAGCGGGGGTAGGCTCGGAGACCCAGTACTTC. The chain combines TRBV11-2 with TRBJ2-5; 12 bases match TRBD2. V was clipped by 5 bases and J by 5 bases; unmatched bases: 12. Germline values: CDR1 SGHAT, CDR2 FQNNGV. CDR3 length: 17 residues.

V and J are TRBV24-1 and TRBJ1-1; 8 bases are a match to TRBD1. Per germline, CDR1 KGHDR and CDR2 SFDVKD. The CDR3 has 18 residues. Trimming removed 3 bases from V and 0 bases from J; junction bases left unmatched: 11. CDR3 protein: CATSDGAGGELMNTEAFF. The CDR3 DNA reads TGTGCCACCAGTGATGGGGCAGGGGGCGAGCTCATGAACACTGAAGCTTTCTTT.

The chain has TRBV27 and TRBJ1-2, with unresolved D. In germline, CDR1 is MNHEY, CDR2 SMNVEV (reference sequence). This CDR3 is built from 15 residues. V gave up 8 bases and J gave up 6 bases, with 22 bases separating them. CDR3 DNA sequence: TGTGCCAGCGGTTCCCGCGCAGTCTGGTCACATGGCTACACCTTC. Its protein is CASGSRAVWSHGYTF.

This clonotype was seen a handful of times. This rearrangement joins TRBV12-3 or TRBV12-4 to TRBJ1-4; the D gene is possibly TRBD1 (6 bases). The CDR3 is made up of 15 amino acids. The ends were cut back, 2 bases at V and 6 bases at J, with 13 bases in the middle. CDR3 sequence: CASSLIGGKDEKLFF. The CDR3 coding sequence is TGTGCCAGCAGTTTAATTGGGGGCAAGGATGAAAAACTGTTTTTT.

The V and J genes are TRBV4-3 and TRBJ2-5, with D unresolved. The J call is uncertain, as TRBJ2-7 better fits the DNA end. CDR1 is LGHNA, CDR2 YSLEER, per germline. The CDR3 totals 15 residues. The CDR3 is CASSQGPLVPFEQYF. In DNA form, the CDR3 reads TGCGCCAGCAGCCAAGGTCCTTTAGTTCCCTTCGAGCAGTACTTC.

This clonotype was observed a handful of times. The chain combines TRBV10-2 with TRBJ2-7, with 13 bases matching TRBD2. This CDR3 spans 16 amino acids. With V trimmed by 4 bases and J by 4 bases, 7 bases remained unmatched. Germline assignment: CDR1 WSHSY and CDR2 SAAADI. CDR3 region: CASSGVLAGGKYEQYF. In nucleotides, the CDR3 is TGCGCCAGCAGTGGGGTACTAGCGGGGGGGAAATACGAGCAGTACTTC.